Below, one T cell receptor (beta chain) is given with its context. What it binds is not known. The sequencing depth, 1 in 200,000 to 1 in 1 million T cells, was the target. Clones were sequenced by immunoSEQ multiplex PCR, and TCRdb holds only the in-frame ones, with some missing. The sample has approximately 130,000 clones, approximately 80% seen once; the top ten hold 3.3%. This specimen comes from a study of cytotoxic CD8 clonotypes in ibrutinib-treated CLL. Overall study: Average yields of about 260,000 productive templates and 80,000 to 100,000 productive rearrangements characterized the samples. General observations from the study: Sample timing was unmatched between remission and later-progressing patients; lymph nodes unstudied. Baseline levels of clonality went above those of age-matched healthy donors and moved with circulating CD8+ T-cell counts.

Source: PBMCs, taken after 24 months of ibrutinib treatment. The receptor's source is a human donor with chronic lymphocytic leukemia.

The CDR3 spells CASRDTANSYNEQFF. The CDR3 DNA reads TGTGCCAGCAGAGACACCGCCAACTCCTACAATGAGCAGTTCTTC. The chain links TRBV6-6 to TRBJ2-1; D call uncertain. This CDR3 is 15 amino acids long. The germline CDR1 and CDR2 sequences are MNHNY and SVGAGI (reference sequence). Trimming took off 6 bases at V and 0 bases at J, with 12 bases between the two ends.